This T cell receptor (beta chain) was recovered during a study of cytotoxic CD8 clonotypes in ibrutinib-treated CLL. Overall study context: Of a cohort that held 11 to 12 relapsed/refractory and roughly 14 treatment-naive patients, approximately 18 were IGHV unmutated. Samples had a mean of approximately 260,000 productive templates and approximately 90,000 productive rearrangements.

This CDR3 is 13 amino acids long. Germline CDR1 reads LNHDA; CDR2 reads SQIVND (reference sequence). The trim removed 3 bases at V and 4 bases at J, leaving 2 bases unmatched. The planned depth of sequencing spanned 1 in 200,000 to 1 in 1 million T cells. Some clones are missing from TCRdb's copy, which holds only in-frame ones; the method was immunoSEQ multiplex PCR. The sample carries fewer than 400,000 clones, over 55% recorded once. This clone was counted only a few times. The sequence came from a human donor with chronic lymphocytic leukemia. Here the sequenced sample was PBMCs, taken after 36 months of ibrutinib treatment. The chain employs TRBV19 and TRBJ1-2, with 7 bases matching TRBD1. The CDR3 DNA sequence: TGTGCCAGTAGTATCCGGGACAGCTATGGCTACACCTTC. Its protein product is CASSIRDSYGYTF.